Below are 32 T cell receptor beta chains sequenced from a single sample in a study of blood T cell repertoires in COVID-19. Sequencing used immunoSEQ multiplex PCR; TCRdb keeps in-frame clones, though not all of them. The profile shows about 240,000 clones, around four fifths of them singletons. Sequenced input: peripheral blood. These receptors all come from a woman in her fifties or sixties with active or convalescent COVID-19.

The gene calls are TRBV5-1 and TRBJ2-7; TRBD1 matches at 7 bases. The germline CDR1 and CDR2 sequences are SGHRS and YFSETQ. The trim removed 3 bases at V and 2 bases at J, leaving 5 bases unmatched. The CDR3 totals 14 residues. The CDR3 spells CASSSQGPPYEQYF. CDR3 sequence (DNA): TGCGCCAGCAGCTCACAGGGGCCTCCCTACGAGCAGTACTTC.

The V and J genes are TRBV13 and TRBJ2-7; the D gene is possibly TRBD1 (7 bases). Germline V CDR1 and CDR2: PRHDT, FYEKMQ (reference sequence). Trimming removed 0 bases at V and 3 bases at J, with 9 bases between. This CDR3 comprises 14 residues. CDR3 loop: CASSLGQGGYEQYF. The DNA for the CDR3 is TGTGCCAGCAGCTTAGGCCAGGGGGGCTACGAGCAGTACTTC.

The CDR3 region is CSVEISSGGDNEQFF. The CDR3 region has the DNA TGCAGCGTTGAAATCTCTAGTGGAGGGGACAATGAGCAGTTCTTC. The V gene is TRBV29-1, the J gene TRBJ2-1, with a weak D call TRBD2 (6 bases). V was shortened by 2 bases and J by 5 bases, with 16 bases between the two germline ends. In germline, CDR1 is SQVTM, CDR2 ANQGSEA. The CDR3 has 15 residues.

This chain uses TRBV6-2 or TRBV6-3 with TRBJ2-7; 9 nucleotides align to TRBD1. The trim removed 4 bases at V and 5 bases at J, leaving 12 bases unmatched. The CDR3 has 16 residues. Germline V gene lookup returns CDR1 MNHEY and CDR2 SVGEGT. The CDR3 DNA reads TGTGCCAGCAGTTCCTCCTCGGGGACAGGGAGAGACGAGCAGTACGTC. The encoded protein is CASSSSSGTGRDEQYV.

The chain employs TRBV7-3 and TRBJ2-1, with D possibly being TRBD2 (5 bases). V lost 2 bases, J lost 2 bases, and 16 bases lay in between. CDR1 and CDR2 (germline): SGHTA, FQGTGA. The CDR3 runs to 17 residues. CDR3: CASSLGLPGSAYNEQFF. CDR3 DNA sequence: TGTGCCAGCAGCTTAGGACTGCCAGGTAGTGCCTACAATGAGCAGTTCTTC.

This sequence joins TRBV19 and TRBJ1-1; perhaps TRBD1 as D (5 bases). CDR3 length equals 14 residues. CDR1 LNHDA and CDR2 SQIVND come from the germline V gene (reference sequence). Trimming cost V 6 bases and J 1 base, with 12 bases left between them. The CDR3 loop reads CASSPSDRNTEAFF. The DNA of the CDR3 is TGTGCCAGTAGCCCGTCAGACAGGAACACTGAAGCTTTCTTT. Using reference TRBV19 and TRBJ1-1 for the parts outside the CDR3, the full variable domain is DGGITQSPKYLFRKEGQNVTLSCEQNLNHDAMYWYRQDPGQGLRLIYYSQIVNDFQKGDIAEGYSVSREKKESFPLTVTSAQKNPTAFYLCASSPSDRNTEAFFGQGTRLTVV.

The chain couples TRBV7-2 to TRBJ1-2, with D perhaps TRBD1 (5 bases). The V end lost 5 bases, the J end lost 2 bases, and 15 bases lay between the germline ends. Germline V gives CDR1 SGHTA, CDR2 FQGNSA. The CDR3 is 15 amino acids. The CDR3 sequence is CASSPSGGGNYGYTF. CDR3 nucleotides: TGTGCCAGCAGCCCATCTGGTGGGGGGAACTATGGCTACACCTTC.

The chain uses TRBV21-1 and TRBJ2-5; the table calls TRBD1, which could not be checked here. TRBV21-1 has pseudogene status. The CDR3 consists of 10 residues. CDR3 bases: TGTGCCAGCAGCACAGGGACCCAGTACTTC. Amino acids: CASSTGTQYF.

This chain joins TRBV28 and TRBJ2-1; 8 nucleotides match TRBD2. CDR1 and CDR2 (germline): MDHEN, SYDVKM. This CDR3 contains 15 residues. Unmatched junction bases numbered 12, after V lost 7 bases and J lost 7 bases. DNA for the CDR3: TGTGCCAGCACTCCTCCCGGGACTAGGGTGAATGAGCAGTTCTTC. Protein sequence: CASTPPGTRVNEQFF. The full variable domain, its missing parts supplied by reference TRBV28 and TRBJ2-1, is DVKVTQSSRYLVKRTGEKVFLECVQDMDHENMFWYRQDPGLGLRLIYFSYDVKMKEKGDIPEGYSVSREKKERFSLILESASTNQTSMYLCASTPPGTRVNEQFFGPGTRLTVL.

With regard to this clone: The sample carries other DNA sequences with the same CDR3. The chain recombines TRBV7-9 with TRBJ2-3; TRBD2 is a possible D gene (5 bases). CDR3 length equals 16 residues. V was clipped by 0 bases and J by 2 bases, with 12 bases between them. The germline CDR1 and CDR2 sequences are SEHNR and FQNEAQ (reference sequence). This CDR3 reads CASSLARTSSTDTQYF. The CDR3 DNA follows: TGTGCCAGCAGCTTAGCGAGGACTTCTTCCACAGATACGCAGTATTTT. Looking up the rest from reference TRBV7-9 and TRBJ2-3 gives the full variable domain: DTGVSQNPRHKITKRGQNVTFRCDPISEHNRLYWYRQTLGQGPEFLTYFQNEAQLEKSRLLSDRFSAERPKGSFSTLEIQRTEQGDSAMYLCASSLARTSSTDTQYFGPGTRLTVL.

The chain carries TRBV5-1 and TRBJ1-1, with 8 bases matching TRBD1. V shed 4 bases and J 3 bases; nucleotides not matched to a gene: 5. The germline gives CDR1 SGHRS, CDR2 YFSETQ. The CDR3 contains 14 residues. This chain's CDR3 is CASSIEDRDTEAFF. The CDR3 DNA follows: TGCGCCAGCAGCATAGAGGACAGGGACACTGAAGCTTTCTTT.

The CDR3 loop is CATGIAGARSDTQYF. CDR3 bases: TGCGCTACAGGAATAGCGGGAGCTCGGTCAGATACGCAGTATTTT. The chain employs TRBV4-1 and TRBJ2-3; 9 bases agree with TRBD2. From germline, CDR1 is MGHRA and CDR2 YSYEKL. The length of the CDR3 is 15 residues.

V and J are TRBV27 and TRBJ2-7; D gene unclear. V was cut by 11 bases and J by 5 bases, with 13 bases left in between. The CDR3 sequence is 11 residues long. Germline CDR1 and CDR2: MNHEY and SMNVEV (reference sequence). The CDR3 nucleotides read TGTGCCCACCTCCTGCCGGACGAGCAGTACTTC. This gives the protein CAHLLPDEQYF.

V gene TRBV6-2 or TRBV6-3 combines with J gene TRBJ1-2, with D perhaps TRBD1 (6 bases). CDR1 and CDR2 (germline): MNHEY, SVGEGT. V lost 2 bases to trimming and J lost 5 bases, with 15 bases between them. The CDR3 sequence is 15 residues long. The CDR3 DNA reads TGTGCCAGCAGTTACGCTCAGGGGTTTAGTTATGGCTACACCTTC. Protein product: CASSYAQGFSYGYTF.

This chain joins TRBV6-5 and TRBJ1-1; D is ambiguous. The CDR3 contains 13 residues. V gave up 2 bases and J gave up 4 bases, with 8 bases separating them. The germline V gene has CDR1 MNHEY and CDR2 SVGAGI. The CDR3 here is CASSYGQFTEAFF. The CDR3 DNA reads as TGTGCCAGCAGTTACGGGCAGTTCACTGAAGCTTTCTTT.

J is TRBJ2-2 and V is TRBV7-3; 13 nucleotides line up with TRBD2. J gave up 0 bases and V 5 bases, and 6 bases lay outside the gene matches. The CDR3 is made up of 18 amino acids. Germline V gives CDR1 SGHTA, CDR2 FQGTGA. The CDR3 sequence is CASSRSGTSGANTGELFF. CDR3 nucleotide sequence: TGTGCCAGCAGCCGATCCGGGACTAGCGGGGCGAACACCGGGGAGCTGTTTTTT.

This sequence joins TRBV24-1 and TRBJ2-1; 16 nucleotides agree with TRBD2. Germline-derived CDR1 and CDR2 are KGHDR and SFDVKD. Losses at the gene ends were 4 bases for V and 5 bases for J; bases not matched to a gene: 13. The CDR3 is made up of 20 amino acids. In DNA form, the CDR3 reads TGTGCCACCAGTGACCTCGGGACTAGCGGGAGGGCGGGACATCACAATGAGCAGTTCTTC. It encodes CATSDLGTSGRAGHHNEQFF.

The chain couples TRBV19 to TRBJ1-5; no clear D. The CDR3 has 14 residues. Germline V gives CDR1 LNHDA, CDR2 SQIVND (reference sequence). Trimming cost V 1 base and J 6 bases, with 10 bases left between them. The CDR3: CASSIGGQRQPQHF. DNA of the CDR3: TGTGCCAGTAGTATAGGAGGTCAGCGTCAGCCCCAGCATTTT.

The chain joins TRBV6-5 to TRBJ1-6, with D unresolved. The CDR3 spans 15 residues. Germline V gene data show CDR1 as MNHEY and CDR2 as SVGAGI. Trimming stripped 6 bases from V and 9 bases from J, with 18 bases between. DNA for the CDR3: TGTGCCAGCAGCCGGGAGCGGATGATCACTTCACCCCTCCACTTT. This encodes CASSRERMITSPLHF.

The J gene is TRBJ1-1, the V gene TRBV5-1; 8 bases are shared with TRBD1. The CDR3 runs to 13 residues. Germline CDR1 reads SGHRS; CDR2 reads YFSETQ. The V and J ends lost 5 bases and 1 base, in that order; junction bases with no gene match: 1. The CDR3 sequence is CASRGQANTEAFF. Here the CDR3 DNA reads TGCGCCAGCAGGGGACAGGCGAACACTGAAGCTTTCTTT.

The genes are TRBV28 and TRBJ2-1; a possible D gene is TRBD2 (6 bases). CDR1 and CDR2 (germline): MDHEN, SYDVKM. V lost 4 bases, J lost 3 bases, and 19 bases lay in between. The CDR3 loop spans 17 amino acids. In nucleotides, the CDR3 is TGTGCCAGCAGTTCCTCTTCGGGGGATGCCCTCTACAATGAGCAGTTCTTC. It encodes CASSSSSGDALYNEQFF.

The V gene is TRBV28, the J gene TRBJ1-2, with a possible D match to TRBD1 (6 bases). Trimming shortened V by 2 bases and J by 3 bases, and 10 bases separated the two germline ends. From germline, CDR1 is MDHEN and CDR2 SYDVKM. The CDR3 loop spans 14 amino acids. Here the CDR3 reads CASSLGYRDYGYTF. The CDR3 bases are TGTGCCAGCAGTTTAGGTTACAGGGACTATGGCTACACCTTC.

The chain has TRBV7-2 and TRBJ1-6; unclear D gene. Trimming pared 0 bases from V and 8 bases from J, leaving 8 bases between. The germline V gene has CDR1 SGHTA and CDR2 FQGNSA. CDR3 length: 14 residues. The DNA of the CDR3 is TGTGCCAGCAGCTTAGCCCCGGGAGATTCACCCCTCCACTTT. Residues: CASSLAPGDSPLHF.

The chain employs TRBV27 and TRBJ2-7; 11 bases line up with TRBD2. Trimming at V came to 4 bases and at J to 7 bases, leaving 3 bases not matched to a gene. This CDR3 comprises 13 residues. Germline CDR1 MNHEY, CDR2 SMNVEV (reference sequence). DNA of the CDR3: TGTGCCAGCAGTTGGGTAGCGGGAGGGGAGCAGTACTTC. Encoded protein: CASSWVAGGEQYF.

The rearrangement joins TRBV5-1 to TRBJ2-2, with 10 bases that match TRBD1. The germline V gene encodes CDR1 SGHRS and CDR2 YFSETQ. The CDR3 has 15 residues. V lost 3 bases to trimming and J lost 3 bases; unmatched junction nucleotides: 2. This CDR3 is CASSWTGGDTGELFF. CDR3 nucleotides: TGCGCCAGCAGCTGGACAGGGGGAGACACCGGGGAGCTGTTTTTT. The full variable domain, rest sourced from reference TRBV5-1 and TRBJ2-2, is KAGVTQTPRYLIKTRGQQVTLSCSPISGHRSVSWYQQTPGQGLQFLFEYFSETQRNKGNFPGRFSGRQFSNSRSEMNVSTLELGDSALYLCASSWTGGDTGELFFGEGSRLTVL.

The J gene is TRBJ1-5, the V gene TRBV5-5; 7 bases are a match to TRBD1. There are 14 residues in the CDR3. The V segment lost 1 base and the J segment 2 bases; nucleotides outside the gene matches: 0. CDR1 is SGHKS, CDR2 YYEKEE, per germline (reference sequence). The CDR3 DNA sequence: TGTGCCAGCAGCTTGACAGGGGGCAATCAGCCCCAGCATTTT. It encodes CASSLTGGNQPQHF.

J is TRBJ1-6 and V is TRBV27, with a possible D match to TRBD1 (5 bases). Trimming pared 6 bases from V and 7 bases from J, leaving 19 bases between. The CDR3 has 16 residues. Per germline, CDR1 MNHEY and CDR2 SMNVEV (reference sequence). CDR3: CASRLIAGPGNSPLHF. The DNA for the CDR3 is TGTGCCAGCAGACTTATAGCAGGGCCAGGGAATTCACCCCTCCACTTT.

This clone was counted between two and nine times. The sample contains more than one DNA sequence encoding this CDR3. V usage is TRBV4-2 and J usage is TRBJ1-2; D unresolved. The V gene's germline CDR1 is LGHNA and CDR2 YNFKEQ. Trimming shortened V by 0 bases and J by 4 bases, and 9 bases separated the two germline ends. This CDR3 region has 14 residues. CDR3 DNA: TGTGCCAGCAGCCAAGACGGTGGGAGCTATGGCTACACCTTC. Translated, it gives CASSQDGGSYGYTF.

This clone was found a few times. This chain connects TRBV11-2 to TRBJ2-1, with 9 bases identical to TRBD1. The CDR3 totals 15 residues. Germline V gene lookup returns CDR1 SGHAT and CDR2 FQNNGV. J was trimmed by 5 bases and V by 5 bases; bases with no gene match: 7. CDR3 residues: CASSLLQGANNEQFF. CDR3 sequence (DNA): TGTGCCAGCAGCCTCCTACAGGGGGCCAACAATGAGCAGTTCTTC.

The J gene is TRBJ1-2, the V gene TRBV28; maybe TRBD1 (5 bases). Germline CDR1 MDHEN, CDR2 SYDVKM. V gave up 1 base and J gave up 8 bases, with 11 bases separating them. The CDR3 extends over 13 amino acids. The CDR3 DNA follows: TGTGCCAGCAGTTTATTTTCAGGGCGGGGCTACACCTTC. Protein product: CASSLFSGRGYTF.

Note on this clone: Germline is not matched at one junction end, which may reflect a read error. The genes are TRBV7-7 and TRBJ2-1; 11 bases agree with TRBD1. Per the germline V gene, CDR1 is SSHAT and CDR2 is FNYEAQ (reference sequence). The CDR3 spans 15 residues. The CDR3 coding sequence is TGTGCTAGCAGCTTGGACAGGGGGCGTCACAATGAGCAGTTCTTC. It yields the protein CASSLDRGRHNEQFF.

J is TRBJ2-5 and V is TRBV30, with 12 nucleotides matching TRBD2. Germline CDR1 reads GTSNPN; CDR2 reads SVGIG (reference sequence). The CDR3 has 14 residues. With 2 bases clipped from V and 5 bases from J, the junction kept 3 bases outside the gene matches. CDR3 sequence (DNA): TGTGCCTGGAGTCCTAGCGGGAGGGGTGAGACCCAGTACTTC. It is translated as CAWSPSGRGETQYF.